This TCR beta chain was recorded in a study of identifying expanded T cells in peripheral blood. The CDR3 sequence is 11 residues long. Germline CDR1 and CDR2: GTSNPN and SVGIG (reference sequence). Trimming pared 3 bases from V and 3 bases from J, leaving 2 bases between. Study outcomes and limitations: About 1.2 clones differed between technical replicates, versus approximately 17 and 20 over time.

During the collection period, no donor immune events like infections were recorded. As regards this clone: Its antigen is as yet unknown.

Clones were sequenced by immunoSEQ multiplex PCR, and TCRdb holds only the in-frame ones, with some missing. The sample includes 120,000 or so clones, over 65% seen only once; the top ten take 3% to 3.5%. The source material was blood. V usage is TRBV30 and J usage is TRBJ2-2; D gene unclear. This receptor was identified in a person between 18 and 70 years old in good health. For the CDR3, the DNA is TGTGCCTGGAGGTACACCGGGGAGCTGTTTTTT. It encodes CAWRYTGELFF.